This TCR beta chain was identified in a study of blood T cell repertoires in COVID-19. About the study: Collection of acute and convalescent COVID-19 samples took place in the United States, Italy and Spain. T cells, B-cell-depleted T cells, or PBMCs supplied cDNA or gDNA.

CDR3 length: 15 amino acids. Germline lookup yields CDR1 LNHDA and CDR2 SQIVND (reference sequence). V gave up 3 bases and J gave up 8 bases; unmatched junction bases: 11. In the authors' workflow: Amplifying reference gene primers gave estimates of nucleated cell counts. Method: immunoSEQ multiplex PCR; TCRdb's copy keeps in-frame clones and lacks some. The DNA gave D and trimming, while V, J and clone size come from that table. The sample has around 200,000 clones, under 90% seen once; the top ten hold around 7%. The clonotype originates from a human donor in a cohort sampled during active COVID-19. Sequencing was done on a sample of peripheral blood. The chain combines TRBV19 with TRBJ1-1, with 8 nucleotides matching TRBD1. This CDR3 is CASSIRQGKGPEAFF. In DNA, the CDR3 is TGTGCCAGTAGTATCCGACAGGGGAAGGGGCCCGAAGCTTTCTTT. Combining the CDR3 with reference TRBV19 and TRBJ1-1 gives the whole variable domain DGGITQSPKYLFRKEGQNVTLSCEQNLNHDAMYWYRQDPGQGLRLIYYSQIVNDFQKGDIAEGYSVSREKKESFPLTVTSAQKNPTAFYLCASSIRQGKGPEAFFGQGTRLTVV.